This TCR beta chain was found in a study of blood T cell repertoires in COVID-19. The wider study: Sites in the United States, Italy and Spain provided acute and convalescent COVID-19 samples. T cells, B-cell-depleted T cells, or PBMCs supplied cDNA or gDNA.

Germline CDR1 is SGHAT and CDR2 is FQNNGV. J gave up 6 bases and V 6 bases, and 11 bases lay outside the gene matches. This CDR3 has 15 amino acids. This clone was picked up many times. Original handling: Nucleated cell counts were estimated from reference gene primer amplification. Method: immunoSEQ multiplex PCR; TCRdb's copy keeps in-frame clones and lacks some. Clone size and V and J calls were adopted from that table, with D and trimming inferred from the DNA. Of roughly 70,000 clones in the sample, 65% to 85% were seen once. Seattle researchers signed up patients amid active infection and tracked them longitudinally.

The chain has TRBV11-2 and TRBJ2-7; 10 bases map to TRBD1. This TCR was sampled from a man in his 60s with COVID-19, enrolled during active disease. Sequencing used peripheral blood. The CDR3 protein is CASRRAGTGALEQYF. CDR3 nucleotide sequence: TGTGCCAGCAGACGCGCCGGGACAGGGGCTCTCGAGCAGTACTTC.